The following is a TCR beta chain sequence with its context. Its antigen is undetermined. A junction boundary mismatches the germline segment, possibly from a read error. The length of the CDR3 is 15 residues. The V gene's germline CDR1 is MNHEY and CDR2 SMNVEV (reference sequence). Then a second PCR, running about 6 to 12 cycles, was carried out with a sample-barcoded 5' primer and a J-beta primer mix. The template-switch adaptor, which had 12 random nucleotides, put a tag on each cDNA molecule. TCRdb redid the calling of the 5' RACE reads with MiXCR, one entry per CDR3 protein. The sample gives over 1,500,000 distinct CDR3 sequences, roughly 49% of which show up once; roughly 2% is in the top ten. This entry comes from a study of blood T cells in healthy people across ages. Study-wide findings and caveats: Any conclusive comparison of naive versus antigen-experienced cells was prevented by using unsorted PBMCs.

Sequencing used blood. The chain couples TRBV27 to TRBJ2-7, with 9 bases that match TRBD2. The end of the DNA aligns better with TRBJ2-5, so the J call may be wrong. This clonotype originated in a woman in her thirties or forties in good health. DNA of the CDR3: TGCGCCAGCAGGTGGCGGGGACTAGCCTCAGAGACCCAGTACTTC. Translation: CASRWRGLASETQYF.